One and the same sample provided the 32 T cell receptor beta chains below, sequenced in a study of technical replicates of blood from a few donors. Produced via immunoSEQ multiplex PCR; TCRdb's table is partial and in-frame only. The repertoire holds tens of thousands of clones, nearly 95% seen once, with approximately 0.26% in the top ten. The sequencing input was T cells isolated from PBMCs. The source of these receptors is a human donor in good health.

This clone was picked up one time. The CDR3, as DNA: TGTGCCAGCAGCAAATCCGGCGACAGGGGGCGAGGCCAGCCCCAGCATTTT. Translation gives CASSKSGDRGRGQPQHF. The chain uses TRBV21-1 and TRBJ1-5; TRBD1, the table's D call, was not compared with the DNA. TRBV21-1 is a pseudogene segment. This CDR3 is 17 amino acids long.

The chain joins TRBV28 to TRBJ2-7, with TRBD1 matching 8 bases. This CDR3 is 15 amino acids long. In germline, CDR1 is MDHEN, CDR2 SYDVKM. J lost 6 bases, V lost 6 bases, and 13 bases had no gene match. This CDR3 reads CASSPGDRRAPEQYF. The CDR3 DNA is TGTGCCAGCAGCCCCGGGGACAGGCGAGCGCCCGAGCAGTACTTC.

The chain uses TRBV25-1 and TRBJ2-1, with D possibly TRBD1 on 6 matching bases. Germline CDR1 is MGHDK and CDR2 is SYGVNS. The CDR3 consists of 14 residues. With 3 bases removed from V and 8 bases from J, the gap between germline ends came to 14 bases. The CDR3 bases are TGTGCCAGCAGTGAGGTAACAGGGTTGGATGAGCAGTTCTTC. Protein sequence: CASSEVTGLDEQFF.

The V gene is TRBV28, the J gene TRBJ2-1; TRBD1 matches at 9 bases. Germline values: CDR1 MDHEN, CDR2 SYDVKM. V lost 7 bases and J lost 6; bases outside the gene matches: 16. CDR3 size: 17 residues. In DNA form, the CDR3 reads TGTGCCAGCATCCCGACTCTCCGGGACAGGGCCTTCAATGAGCAGTTCTTC. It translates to CASIPTLRDRAFNEQFF.

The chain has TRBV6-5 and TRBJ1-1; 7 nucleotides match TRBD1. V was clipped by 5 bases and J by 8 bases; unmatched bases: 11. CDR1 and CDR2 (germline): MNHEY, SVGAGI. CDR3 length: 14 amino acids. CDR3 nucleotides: TGTGCCAGCAGTACGGCAGGGGGGTTGGTCGAAGCTTTCTTT. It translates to CASSTAGGLVEAFF.

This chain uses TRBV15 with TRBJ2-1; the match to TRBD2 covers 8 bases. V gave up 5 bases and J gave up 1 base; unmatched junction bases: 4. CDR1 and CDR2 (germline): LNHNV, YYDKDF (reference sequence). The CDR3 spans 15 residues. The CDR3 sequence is CATSDRGGSYNEQFF. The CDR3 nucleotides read TGTGCCACCAGCGATCGGGGGGGATCCTACAATGAGCAGTTCTTC.

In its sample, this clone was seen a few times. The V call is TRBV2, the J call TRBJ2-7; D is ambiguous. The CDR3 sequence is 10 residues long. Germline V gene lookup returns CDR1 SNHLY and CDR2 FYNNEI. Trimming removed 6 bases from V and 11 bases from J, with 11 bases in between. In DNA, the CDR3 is TGTGCCAGCAGGGAACGCGTGAAGTACTTC. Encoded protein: CASRERVKYF.

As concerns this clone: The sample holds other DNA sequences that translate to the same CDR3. The CDR3 is CASSLRGTEAFF. CDR3 sequence (DNA): TGTGCCAGCAGTTTAAGGGGCACCGAAGCTTTCTTT. The chain uses TRBV28 and TRBJ1-1, with D perhaps TRBD1 (5 bases). V was trimmed by 2 bases and J by 8 bases, leaving 9 bases between them. This CDR3 contains 12 residues. CDR1 and CDR2 from the germline V gene are MDHEN and SYDVKM. The entire variable domain, with the rest obtained from reference TRBV28 and TRBJ1-1, is as follows: DVKVTQSSRYLVKRTGEKVFLECVQDMDHENMFWYRQDPGLGLRLIYFSYDVKMKEKGDIPEGYSVSREKKERFSLILESASTNQTSMYLCASSLRGTEAFFGQGTRLTVV.

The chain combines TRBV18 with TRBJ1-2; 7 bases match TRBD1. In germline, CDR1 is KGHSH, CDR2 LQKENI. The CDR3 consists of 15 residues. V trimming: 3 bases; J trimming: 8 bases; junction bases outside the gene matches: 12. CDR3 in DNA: TGTGCCAGCTCACCCCGGGACAGCCCTTCTGAGGGCTACACCTTC. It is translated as CASSPRDSPSEGYTF.

CDR3 coding DNA: TGCGCCAGCAGCTTCTCAGGACAGGGGGCGGGTCGGGCCATTCAGTACTTC. It encodes CASSFSGQGAGRAIQYF. This chain links TRBV5-1 with TRBJ2-4, with TRBD1 matching 11 bases. Germline CDR1 and CDR2: SGHRS and YFSETQ. This CDR3 comprises 17 residues. J was trimmed by 9 bases and V by 2 bases; bases with no gene match: 13.

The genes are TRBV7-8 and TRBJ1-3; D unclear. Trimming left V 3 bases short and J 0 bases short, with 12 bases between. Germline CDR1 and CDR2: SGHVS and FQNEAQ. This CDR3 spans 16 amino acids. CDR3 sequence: CASSLRGLSSGNTIYF. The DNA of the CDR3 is TGTGCCAGCAGCTTGAGAGGGTTGAGCTCTGGAAACACCATATATTTT.

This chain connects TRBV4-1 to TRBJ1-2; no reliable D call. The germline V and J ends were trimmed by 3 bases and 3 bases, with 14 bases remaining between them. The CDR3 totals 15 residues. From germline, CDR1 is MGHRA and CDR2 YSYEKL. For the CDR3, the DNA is TGCGCCAGCAGCCATTCGGGAGGTAGTGACTATGGCTACACCTTC. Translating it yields CASSHSGGSDYGYTF.

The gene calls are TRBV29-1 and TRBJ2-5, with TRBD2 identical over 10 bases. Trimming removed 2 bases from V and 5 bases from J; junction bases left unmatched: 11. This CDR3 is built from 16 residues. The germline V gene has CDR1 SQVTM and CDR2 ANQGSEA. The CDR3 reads CSVEPPASGSLETQYF. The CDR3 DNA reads TGCAGCGTTGAACCCCCGGCTAGCGGGAGTTTGGAGACCCAGTACTTC.

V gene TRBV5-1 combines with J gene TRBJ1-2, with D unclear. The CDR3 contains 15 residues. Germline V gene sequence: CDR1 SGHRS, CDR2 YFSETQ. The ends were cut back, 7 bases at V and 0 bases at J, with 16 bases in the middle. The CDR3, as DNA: TGCGCCAGCCGAGTCAGCGGAATACCTAACTATGGCTACACCTTC. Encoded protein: CASRVSGIPNYGYTF.

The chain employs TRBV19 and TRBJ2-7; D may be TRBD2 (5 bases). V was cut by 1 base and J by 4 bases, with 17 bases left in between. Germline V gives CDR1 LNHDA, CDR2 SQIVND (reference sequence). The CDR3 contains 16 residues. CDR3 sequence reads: CASSIVRGSGIYEQYF. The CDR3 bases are TGTGCCAGTAGTATAGTCCGGGGTTCGGGAATTTACGAGCAGTACTTC.

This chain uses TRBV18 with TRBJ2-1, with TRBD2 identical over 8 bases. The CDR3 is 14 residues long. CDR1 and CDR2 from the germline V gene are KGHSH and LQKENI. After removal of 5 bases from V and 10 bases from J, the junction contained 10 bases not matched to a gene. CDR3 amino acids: CASSEAGGPGEQFF. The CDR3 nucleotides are TGTGCCAGCTCAGAGGCGGGAGGCCCGGGGGAGCAGTTCTTC.

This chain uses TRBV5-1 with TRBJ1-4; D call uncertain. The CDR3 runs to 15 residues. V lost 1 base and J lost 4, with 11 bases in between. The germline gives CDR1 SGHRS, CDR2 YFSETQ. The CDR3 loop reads CASSLNSPLNEKLFF. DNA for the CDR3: TGCGCCAGCAGCTTGAACAGTCCTCTTAATGAAAAACTGTTTTTT.

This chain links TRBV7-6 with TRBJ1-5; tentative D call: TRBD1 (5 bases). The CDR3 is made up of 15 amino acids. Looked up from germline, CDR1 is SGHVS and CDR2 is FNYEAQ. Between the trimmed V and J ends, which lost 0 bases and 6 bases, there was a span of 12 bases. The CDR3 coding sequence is TGTGCCAGCAGCTTAGCATCAGGGAGGGGTCAGCCCCAGCATTTT. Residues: CASSLASGRGQPQHF.

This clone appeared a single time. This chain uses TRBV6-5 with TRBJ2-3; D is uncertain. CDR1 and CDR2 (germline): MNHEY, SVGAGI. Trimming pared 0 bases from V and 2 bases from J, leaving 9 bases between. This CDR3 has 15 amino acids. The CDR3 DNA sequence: TGTGCCAGCAGTTACTCTACATCCCTCACAGATACGCAGTATTTT. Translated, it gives CASSYSTSLTDTQYF.

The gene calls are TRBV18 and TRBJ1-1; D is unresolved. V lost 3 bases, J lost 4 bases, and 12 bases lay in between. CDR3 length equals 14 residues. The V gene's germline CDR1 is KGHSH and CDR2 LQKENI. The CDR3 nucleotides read TGTGCCAGCTCACCCCCCGGGATTTTCACTGAAGCTTTCTTT. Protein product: CASSPPGIFTEAFF.

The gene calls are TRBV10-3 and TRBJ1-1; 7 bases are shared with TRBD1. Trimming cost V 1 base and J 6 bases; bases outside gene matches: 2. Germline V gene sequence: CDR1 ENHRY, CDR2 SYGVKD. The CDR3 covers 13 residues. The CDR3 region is CAISEFGTAEAFF. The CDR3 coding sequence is TGTGCCATCAGTGAGTTTGGGACAGCTGAAGCTTTCTTT.

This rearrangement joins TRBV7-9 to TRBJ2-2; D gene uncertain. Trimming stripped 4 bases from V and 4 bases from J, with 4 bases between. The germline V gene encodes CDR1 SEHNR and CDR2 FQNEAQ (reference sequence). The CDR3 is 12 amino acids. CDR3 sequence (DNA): TGTGCCAGCAGCTCATCCACCGGGGAGCTGTTTTTT. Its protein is CASSSSTGELFF.

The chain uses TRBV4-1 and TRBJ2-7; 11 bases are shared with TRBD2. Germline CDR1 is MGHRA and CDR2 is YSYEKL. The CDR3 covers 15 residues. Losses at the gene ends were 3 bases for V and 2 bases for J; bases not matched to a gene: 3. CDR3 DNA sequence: TGCGCCAGCAGCCACCTACTAGCGGGGGCCTACGAGCAGTACTTC. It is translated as CASSHLLAGAYEQYF.

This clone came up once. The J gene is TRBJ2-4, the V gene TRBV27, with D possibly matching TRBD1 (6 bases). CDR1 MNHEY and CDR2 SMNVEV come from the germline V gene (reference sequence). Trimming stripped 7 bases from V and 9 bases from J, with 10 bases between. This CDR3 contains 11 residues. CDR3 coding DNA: TGTGCCAGCATGGGGGCTGGCATTCAGTACTTC. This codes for CASMGAGIQYF.

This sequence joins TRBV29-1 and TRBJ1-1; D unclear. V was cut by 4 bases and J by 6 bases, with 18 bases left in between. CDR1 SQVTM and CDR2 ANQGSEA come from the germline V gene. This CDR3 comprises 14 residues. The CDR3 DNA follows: TGCAGCGTTGTTATAACAGCCGCCGAGTCTGAAGCTTTCTTT. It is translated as CSVVITAAESEAFF.

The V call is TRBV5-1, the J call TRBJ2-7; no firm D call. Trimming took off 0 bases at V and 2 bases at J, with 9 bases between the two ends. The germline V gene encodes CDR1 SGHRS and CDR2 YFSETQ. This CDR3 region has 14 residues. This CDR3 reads CASSLAQYTYEQYF. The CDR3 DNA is TGCGCCAGCAGCTTGGCCCAGTACACCTACGAGCAGTACTTC. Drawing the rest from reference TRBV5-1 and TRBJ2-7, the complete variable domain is KAGVTQTPRYLIKTRGQQVTLSCSPISGHRSVSWYQQTPGQGLQFLFEYFSETQRNKGNFPGRFSGRQFSNSRSEMNVSTLELGDSALYLCASSLAQYTYEQYFGPGTRLTVT.

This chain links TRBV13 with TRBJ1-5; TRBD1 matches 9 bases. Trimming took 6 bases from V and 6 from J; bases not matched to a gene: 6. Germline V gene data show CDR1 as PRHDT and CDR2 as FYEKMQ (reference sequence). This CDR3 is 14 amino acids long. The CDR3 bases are TGTGCCAGCAGTATAACAGGGGGCGGTCAGCCCCAGCATTTT. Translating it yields CASSITGGGQPQHF.

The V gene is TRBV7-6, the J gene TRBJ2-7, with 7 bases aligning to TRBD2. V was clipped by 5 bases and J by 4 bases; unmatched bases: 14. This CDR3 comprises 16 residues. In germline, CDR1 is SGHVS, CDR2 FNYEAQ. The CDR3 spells CASSIFFREAGYEQYF. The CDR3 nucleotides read TGTGCCAGCAGCATTTTCTTCCGGGAGGCGGGGTACGAGCAGTACTTC.

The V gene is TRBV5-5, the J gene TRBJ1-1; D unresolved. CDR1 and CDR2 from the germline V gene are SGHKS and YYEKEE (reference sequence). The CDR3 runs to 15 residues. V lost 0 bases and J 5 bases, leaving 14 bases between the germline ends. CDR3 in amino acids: CASSLGLKTWTEAFF. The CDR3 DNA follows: TGTGCCAGCAGCTTGGGACTTAAGACGTGGACTGAAGCTTTCTTT.

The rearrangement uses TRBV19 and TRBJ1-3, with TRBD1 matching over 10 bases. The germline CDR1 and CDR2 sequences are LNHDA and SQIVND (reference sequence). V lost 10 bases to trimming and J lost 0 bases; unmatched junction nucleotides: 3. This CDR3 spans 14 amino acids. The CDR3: CATWDRGSGNTIYF. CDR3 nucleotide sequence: TGTGCCACCTGGGACAGGGGCTCTGGAAACACCATATATTTT.

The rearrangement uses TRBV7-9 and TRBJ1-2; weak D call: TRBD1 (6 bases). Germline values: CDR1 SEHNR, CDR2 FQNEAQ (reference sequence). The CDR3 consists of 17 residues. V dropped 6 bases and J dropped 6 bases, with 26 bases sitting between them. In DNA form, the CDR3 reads TGTGCCAGCAGGGCGACAGGCCAGGCGAATCCCCGTGATGGCTACACCTTC. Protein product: CASRATGQANPRDGYTF.

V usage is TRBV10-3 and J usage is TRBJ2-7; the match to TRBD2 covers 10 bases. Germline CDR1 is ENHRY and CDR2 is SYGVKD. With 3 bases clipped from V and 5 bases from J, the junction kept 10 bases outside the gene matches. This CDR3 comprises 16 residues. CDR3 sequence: CAISDPQREGKDEQYF. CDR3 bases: TGTGCCATCAGTGATCCACAGCGGGAGGGTAAGGACGAGCAGTACTTC.